These 5 T cell receptor beta chains originate from one sample sequenced in a study of blood T cell repertoires in COVID-19. Profiled with immunoSEQ multiplex PCR; TCRdb holds only in-frame clones, not every one. The sample shows 30,000 to 40,000 clones, about nine tenths of them seen only once. The specimen was peripheral blood. These TCRs come from a human donor with active COVID-19. The donor label of this sample is uncertain.

The chain recombines TRBV7-9 with TRBJ1-1; no firm D call. Germline V gene sequence: CDR1 SEHNR, CDR2 FQNEAQ (reference sequence). Trimming took 6 bases from V and 6 from J, leaving 14 bases between them. This CDR3 spans 13 amino acids. The CDR3 loop reads CASSTRGGSEAFF. The CDR3 DNA sequence: TGTGCCAGCAGTACTAGAGGAGGGTCTGAAGCTTTCTTT. Full variable domain (rest looked up from reference TRBV7-9 and TRBJ1-1): DTGVSQNPRHKITKRGQNVTFRCDPISEHNRLYWYRQTLGQGPEFLTYFQNEAQLEKSRLLSDRFSAERPKGSFSTLEIQRTEQGDSAMYLCASSTRGGSEAFFGQGTRLTVV.

This chain joins TRBV19 and TRBJ2-2, with 8 bases aligning to TRBD1. V lost 6 bases to trimming and J lost 6 bases; unmatched junction nucleotides: 12. The CDR3 contains 16 residues. Germline V lookup: CDR1 LNHDA, CDR2 SQIVND (reference sequence). The chain's CDR3 is CASSLEGGTGPGELFF. The CDR3 DNA follows: TGTGCCAGTAGCTTGGAAGGCGGGACAGGCCCCGGGGAGCTGTTTTTT.

The chain recombines TRBV14 with TRBJ2-3; D is uncertain. Trimming took 3 bases from V and 10 from J, leaving 14 bases between them. From germline, CDR1 is SGHDN and CDR2 FVKESK. This CDR3 contains 13 residues. CDR3 DNA sequence: TGTGCCAGCAGCCAGAACCGGGTTTTAGCGCAGTATTTT. Translating gives CASSQNRVLAQYF.

This sequence joins TRBV5-4 and TRBJ2-3; 12 bases line up with TRBD2. The CDR3 totals 17 residues. The V gene end was trimmed by 0 bases and the J gene end by 3 bases; junction bases not matched to a gene: 5. Per germline, CDR1 SGHNT and CDR2 YYREEE (reference sequence). The chain's CDR3 is CASSLGLAGVVTDTQYF. CDR3 nucleotide sequence: TGTGCCAGCAGCTTGGGACTAGCGGGGGTGGTGACAGATACGCAGTATTTT. The full variable domain, completed using reference TRBV5-4 and TRBJ2-3, is ETGVTQSPTHLIKTRGQQVTLRCSSQSGHNTVSWYQQALGQGPQFIFQYYREEENGRGNFPPRFSGLQFPNYSSELNVNALELDDSALYLCASSLGLAGVVTDTQYFGPGTRLTVL.

The V call is TRBV18, the J call TRBJ1-5; TRBD1 agrees at 8 bases. The CDR3 is made up of 14 amino acids. Germline CDR1 reads KGHSH; CDR2 reads LQKENI. The V segment lost 3 bases and the J segment 3 bases; nucleotides outside the gene matches: 1. The CDR3: CASSPTGDNQPQHF. The CDR3 coding sequence is TGTGCCAGCTCACCGACAGGGGACAATCAGCCCCAGCATTTT. Based on the CDR3 plus reference TRBV18 and TRBJ1-5, the full variable domain is NAGVMQNPRHLVRRRGQEARLRCSPMKGHSHVYWYRQLPEEGLKFMVYLQKENIIDESGMPKERFSAEFPKEGPSILRIQQVVRGDSAAYFCASSPTGDNQPQHFGDGTRLSIL.